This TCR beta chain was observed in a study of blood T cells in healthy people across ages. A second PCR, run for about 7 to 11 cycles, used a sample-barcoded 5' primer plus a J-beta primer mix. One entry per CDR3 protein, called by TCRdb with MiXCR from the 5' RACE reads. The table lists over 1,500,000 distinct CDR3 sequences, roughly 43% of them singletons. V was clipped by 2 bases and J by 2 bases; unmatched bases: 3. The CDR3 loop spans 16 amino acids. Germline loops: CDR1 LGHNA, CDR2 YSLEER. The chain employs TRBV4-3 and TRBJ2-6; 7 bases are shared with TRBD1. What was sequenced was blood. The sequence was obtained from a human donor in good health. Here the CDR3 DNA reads TGCGCCAGCAGCCAAAATCAGGGGGCTGGGGCCAACGTCCTGACTTTC. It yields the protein CASSQNQGAGANVLTF.